The present TCR beta chain was sequenced within a study of T cell responses to AZD1222 COVID-19 vaccine. Study-level results: All repertoire sampling was performed exclusively after the peak T cell response.

Only one count was recorded for this clone. The antigen is unknown. Profiling relied on immunoSEQ multiplex PCR, and the TCRdb table lists in-frame clones only, not all of them. Of around 150,000 clones in the sample, roughly 90% are singletons; the top ten hold approximately 3%. Germline CDR1 is WSHSY and CDR2 is SAAADI. The CDR3 contains 14 residues. Trimming cost V 0 bases and J 5 bases, with 10 bases left between them. The chain couples TRBV10-2 to TRBJ2-5; a weak D match, TRBD1 (6 bases). The sequencing here drew on peripheral blood, taken 28 days after the second AZD1222 dose. This TCR derives from an adult who received the AZD1222 COVID-19 vaccine. DNA of the CDR3: TGCGCCAGCAGTGAGTCGATGGGGGCGGAGACCCAGTACTTC. It specifies CASSESMGAETQYF.